Listed below are T cell receptor beta chains from one sample, sequenced in a study of radiotherapy plus CTLA-4 blockade in lung cancer. Sequencing was performed with immunoSEQ multiplex PCR; in TCRdb, only in-frame clones are kept and a portion is missing. The sample records 34,000 or so clones, under 85% being singletons. Sample: peripheral blood, taken from a patient treated with radiotherapy plus ipilimumab. The receptor set was obtained from a human donor with non-small cell lung cancer that progressed on radiotherapy plus ipilimumab. Both conserved end residues are part of each CDR3. The order of the fields is CDR3 DNA, CDR3 protein, clone size, J gene, D gene, V gene. D genes are given only for firm matches. The size field is filled for only some rows; it gives once, few, many or a size class.

CDR3nt: TGTGCCAGCAGCCCTGACCATAGCAATCAGCCCCAGCATTTT
CDR3aa: CASSPDHSNQPQHF
abundance: NA
j_gene: TRBJ1-5
d_gene: NA
v_gene: TRBV7-2

CDR3nt: TGTGCCAGCAGTGCGACAGGGGGAGGCACTGAAGCTTTCTTT
CDR3aa: CASSATGGGTEAFF
abundance: NA
j_gene: TRBJ1-1
d_gene: TRBD1
v_gene: TRBV6-5

CDR3nt: TGTGCCAGCAGCTTAGCCGTAGACAGGTACAATGAGCAGTTCTTC
CDR3aa: CASSLAVDRYNEQFF
abundance: few
j_gene: TRBJ2-1
d_gene: NA
v_gene: TRBV7-9

CDR3nt: TGTGCCAGCAGTGAATATGGCTACGAGCAGTACTTC
CDR3aa: CASSEYGYEQYF
abundance: few
j_gene: TRBJ2-7
d_gene: NA
v_gene: TRBV25-1

CDR3nt: TGTGCCAGCAGTGCCACCGGGACAACTAATGAAAAACTGTTTTTT
CDR3aa: CASSATGTTNEKLFF
abundance: NA
j_gene: TRBJ1-4
d_gene: NA
v_gene: TRBV2

CDR3nt: TGTGCCAGCAGCTCCTACCCATCGAATGAAGCTTTCTTT
CDR3aa: CASSSYPSNEAFF
abundance: NA
j_gene: TRBJ1-1
d_gene: NA
v_gene: TRBV7-2

CDR3nt: TGTGCCAGCAGCGCTAGCTCTCGTGGGGAGCAGTACTTC
CDR3aa: CASSASSRGEQYF
abundance: NA
j_gene: TRBJ2-7
d_gene: NA
v_gene: TRBV9

CDR3nt: TGTGCCAGCAGTCTAGGGACAGGCCTCTACGAGCAGTACTTC
CDR3aa: CASSLGTGLYEQYF
abundance: NA
j_gene: TRBJ2-7
d_gene: TRBD1
v_gene: TRBV28

CDR3nt: TGTGCCTGGACCCCACAGGGGCGGGCCACCTACGAGCAGTACTTC
CDR3aa: CAWTPQGRATYEQYF
abundance: NA
j_gene: TRBJ2-7
d_gene: TRBD1
v_gene: TRBV30

CDR3nt: TGCGCCAGCAGCTTACTAGCCCACACAGATACGCAGTATTTT
CDR3aa: CASSLLAHTDTQYF
abundance: NA
j_gene: TRBJ2-3
d_gene: NA
v_gene: TRBV5-1

CDR3nt: TGCGCCAGCAGCCAAGATCGTGACGGGGGGGCCTCCTACAATGAGCAGTTCTTC
CDR3aa: CASSQDRDGGASYNEQFF
abundance: NA
j_gene: TRBJ2-1
d_gene: TRBD2
v_gene: TRBV4-1

CDR3nt: TGCAGCGTTGAGGGGGGGGGCGACTACGAGCAGTACTTC
CDR3aa: CSVEGGGDYEQYF
abundance: few
j_gene: TRBJ2-7
d_gene: NA
v_gene: TRBV29-1

CDR3nt: TGTGCCAGCAGCCTCGGGACTGGGGTTGTCACCATATATTTT
CDR3aa: CASSLGTGVVTIYF
abundance: NA
j_gene: TRBJ1-3
d_gene: NA
v_gene: TRBV7-8

CDR3nt: TGTGCCAGCAGCCATGACAGGGGGCAAAGTTCCTACAATGAGCAGTTCTTC
CDR3aa: CASSHDRGQSSYNEQFF
abundance: NA
j_gene: TRBJ2-1
d_gene: TRBD1
v_gene: TRBV7-6

CDR3nt: TGTGCCAACCAACAGGGGCCGGTAGGCGAGCAGTACTTC
CDR3aa: CANQQGPVGEQYF
abundance: NA
j_gene: TRBJ2-7
d_gene: TRBD1
v_gene: TRBV2

CDR3nt: TGTGCCAGCACTCCTCAGGGATCTAACTACGAGCAGTACTTC
CDR3aa: CASTPQGSNYEQYF
abundance: NA
j_gene: TRBJ2-7
d_gene: NA
v_gene: TRBV2

CDR3nt: TGTGCCAGCAGCGTCGGGGCAGGGAGGGACTGGGAGCAGTACTTC
CDR3aa: CASSVGAGRDWEQYF
abundance: NA
j_gene: TRBJ2-7
d_gene: TRBD2
v_gene: TRBV9

CDR3nt: TGTGCCAGTAGTAGGTCTCGGGCAAATCGAAAGACCTATGGCTACACCTTC
CDR3aa: CASSRSRANRKTYGYTF
abundance: NA
j_gene: TRBJ1-2
d_gene: NA
v_gene: TRBV19

CDR3nt: TGTGCCATCAGTGAAGGACTAGCCTACAATGAGCAGTTCTTC
CDR3aa: CAISEGLAYNEQFF
abundance: NA
j_gene: TRBJ2-1
d_gene: TRBD2
v_gene: TRBV10-3

CDR3nt: TGTGCCAGCAGTTACTCGGACAGCGATTTGAACACTGAAGCTTTCTTT
CDR3aa: CASSYSDSDLNTEAFF
abundance: NA
j_gene: TRBJ1-1
d_gene: NA
v_gene: TRBV6-5

CDR3nt: TGCGCCAGCAGCTCCAGGACTAGCGGGAGTGAGTGGGAGCAGTACTTC
CDR3aa: CASSSRTSGSEWEQYF
abundance: NA
j_gene: TRBJ2-7
d_gene: TRBD2
v_gene: TRBV5-1

CDR3nt: TGCGCCAGCAGCTTCCCCTCCTCCAGGAACCCTTCTCCTTACAATGAGCAGTTCTTC
CDR3aa: CASSFPSSRNPSPYNEQFF
abundance: NA
j_gene: TRBJ2-1
d_gene: NA
v_gene: TRBV5-1

CDR3nt: TGTGCCAGCAGTGTACAGGCAACCTACAATGAGCAGTTCTTC
CDR3aa: CASSVQATYNEQFF
abundance: NA
j_gene: TRBJ2-1
d_gene: NA
v_gene: TRBV2

CDR3nt: TGTGCCAGCACAGTGGGCCTTGATGACTACACCTTC
CDR3aa: CASTVGLDDYTF
abundance: NA
j_gene: TRBJ1-2
d_gene: NA
v_gene: TRBV28

CDR3nt: TGTGCCAGCAGCCCCGCCCCGGGTCTAGCGGGAGAATACGAGCAGTACTTC
CDR3aa: CASSPAPGLAGEYEQYF
abundance: NA
j_gene: TRBJ2-7
d_gene: TRBD2
v_gene: TRBV9

CDR3nt: TGTGCCAGCAGTTTAAGGGGACGGATCGCGGATACGCAGTATTTT
CDR3aa: CASSLRGRIADTQYF
abundance: NA
j_gene: TRBJ2-3
d_gene: NA
v_gene: TRBV27

CDR3nt: TGTGCCAGCAGTTTGGCGGGGTCCGGGCAGCCCCAGCATTTT
CDR3aa: CASSLAGSGQPQHF
abundance: NA
j_gene: TRBJ1-5
d_gene: NA
v_gene: TRBV28

CDR3nt: TGTGCCAGCAGCTCCAGGGACCAAAGCGCCAATGAGCAGTTCTTC
CDR3aa: CASSSRDQSANEQFF
abundance: NA
j_gene: TRBJ2-1
d_gene: NA
v_gene: TRBV7-9

CDR3nt: TGTGCCAGCAGCAGGGGGACCCAGTACTTC
CDR3aa: CASSRGTQYF
abundance: medium-sized
j_gene: TRBJ2-5
d_gene: NA
v_gene: TRBV21-1

CDR3nt: TGCGCCAGCAGCTTGAAGGGTCCTACAGATACGCAGTATTTT
CDR3aa: CASSLKGPTDTQYF
abundance: NA
j_gene: TRBJ2-3
d_gene: NA
v_gene: TRBV5-1

CDR3nt: TGTGCCAGCAAGGGACAGGGGGAACATCAGCCCCAGCATTTT
CDR3aa: CASKGQGEHQPQHF
abundance: NA
j_gene: TRBJ1-5
d_gene: TRBD1
v_gene: TRBV6-5

CDR3nt: TGTGCCAGCAGCTATGGCAGAACCGGTTATGGCTACACCTTC
CDR3aa: CASSYGRTGYGYTF
abundance: NA
j_gene: TRBJ1-2
d_gene: NA
v_gene: TRBV7-8

CDR3nt: TGTGCCAGCAGCCAAGATCGAGCCAGCTCCTACGAGCAGTACTTC
CDR3aa: CASSQDRASSYEQYF
abundance: medium-sized
j_gene: TRBJ2-7
d_gene: NA
v_gene: TRBV4-2

CDR3nt: TGTGCCAGCAGCCGTCACAGGGACAGCACTGAAGCTTTCTTT
CDR3aa: CASSRHRDSTEAFF
abundance: NA
j_gene: TRBJ1-1
d_gene: TRBD1
v_gene: TRBV7-9

CDR3nt: TGTGCCAGCAGCTACGACAGGGGTGGCGAGCAGTACTTC
CDR3aa: CASSYDRGGEQYF
abundance: NA
j_gene: TRBJ2-7
d_gene: TRBD1
v_gene: TRBV7-8

CDR3nt: TGTGCCAGCAGCAACAGAGTCGGGATAGATCAGCCCCAGCATTTT
CDR3aa: CASSNRVGIDQPQHF
abundance: NA
j_gene: TRBJ1-5
d_gene: NA
v_gene: TRBV28

CDR3nt: TGCAGCGTTGAAGACGGGACAGATTACGAGCAGTACTTC
CDR3aa: CSVEDGTDYEQYF
abundance: NA
j_gene: TRBJ2-7
d_gene: TRBD1
v_gene: TRBV29-1

CDR3nt: TGTGCCAGCAGTGAAGTGGGACAGGGGCATCAGCCCCAGCATTTT
CDR3aa: CASSEVGQGHQPQHF
abundance: NA
j_gene: TRBJ1-5
d_gene: TRBD1
v_gene: TRBV6-1

CDR3nt: TGTGCCAGCAGCCTGGGGACAGGGGGGAATCAGCCCCAGCATTTT
CDR3aa: CASSLGTGGNQPQHF
abundance: NA
j_gene: TRBJ1-5
d_gene: TRBD1
v_gene: TRBV13

CDR3nt: TGTGCCAGCAGTGAGTCCTGGACTAACTATGGCTACACCTTC
CDR3aa: CASSESWTNYGYTF
abundance: NA
j_gene: TRBJ1-2
d_gene: NA
v_gene: TRBV6-5

CDR3nt: TGTGCCAGCAGTGAAAGTAGCGGGAGAGGGGGTGAGCAGTTCTTC
CDR3aa: CASSESSGRGGEQFF
abundance: NA
j_gene: TRBJ2-1
d_gene: TRBD2
v_gene: TRBV2

CDR3nt: TGTGCCACCCGGGGCACGGGGGCCTCTCGTAATGAGCAGTTCTTC
CDR3aa: CATRGTGASRNEQFF
abundance: NA
j_gene: TRBJ2-1
d_gene: NA
v_gene: TRBV28

CDR3nt: TGTGCCAGCAGCGTAACAGGGTATCGAAATGAGCAGTTCTTC
CDR3aa: CASSVTGYRNEQFF
abundance: NA
j_gene: TRBJ2-1
d_gene: NA
v_gene: TRBV9

CDR3nt: TGTGCCAGCAGCTTAGAAAGATGGGGGGCCTGGAATGAGCAGTTCTTC
CDR3aa: CASSLERWGAWNEQFF
abundance: NA
j_gene: TRBJ2-1
d_gene: NA
v_gene: TRBV7-9

CDR3nt: TGTGCCAGCAGCGAACAGGGGAGCTCCTACAATGAGCAGTTCTTC
CDR3aa: CASSEQGSSYNEQFF
abundance: NA
j_gene: TRBJ2-1
d_gene: TRBD1
v_gene: TRBV9

CDR3nt: TGCAGCGTTCGCCGGGGGGGGACCGGGGAGCTGTTTTTT
CDR3aa: CSVRRGGTGELFF
abundance: NA
j_gene: TRBJ2-2
d_gene: TRBD2
v_gene: TRBV29-1

CDR3nt: TGTGCCAGCAGCTGGGACAACGGGGCAGGGGACTTC
CDR3aa: CASSWDNGAGDF
abundance: few
j_gene: TRBJ2-7
d_gene: NA
v_gene: TRBV7-9

CDR3nt: TGTGCCAGCAGTTACTCGTGGAGCTACGAGCAGTACTTC
CDR3aa: CASSYSWSYEQYF
abundance: few
j_gene: TRBJ2-7
d_gene: NA
v_gene: TRBV6-5

CDR3nt: TGTGCCAGCACCCAAGGTTACAGCGGCAATCAGCCCCAGCATTTT
CDR3aa: CASTQGYSGNQPQHF
abundance: NA
j_gene: TRBJ1-5
d_gene: NA
v_gene: TRBV28

CDR3nt: TGTGCCAGCAGCTTAGGGTGGGCAGGCTCCACAGATACGCAGTATTTT
CDR3aa: CASSLGWAGSTDTQYF
abundance: NA
j_gene: TRBJ2-3
d_gene: NA
v_gene: TRBV7-6

CDR3nt: TGTGCCAGCAGCGAGGGAGGGACAGCCCGAGGCCATGAGCAGTTCTTC
CDR3aa: CASSEGGTARGHEQFF
abundance: NA
j_gene: TRBJ2-1
d_gene: NA
v_gene: TRBV9

CDR3nt: TGTGCCAGCAGACAGGGGGAGGATCAGCCCCAGCATTTT
CDR3aa: CASRQGEDQPQHF
abundance: few
j_gene: TRBJ1-5
d_gene: TRBD1
v_gene: TRBV2

CDR3nt: TGTGCCATCAGTGAGAGGGGGGTCGCCAATCAGCCCCAGCATTTT
CDR3aa: CAISERGVANQPQHF
abundance: once
j_gene: TRBJ1-5
d_gene: NA
v_gene: TRBV10-3

CDR3nt: TGTGCCAGCCAACAAGGGACAGGGGGCGCGGCTTTCTTT
CDR3aa: CASQQGTGGAAFF
abundance: NA
j_gene: TRBJ1-1
d_gene: TRBD1
v_gene: TRBV19

CDR3nt: TGTGCCTCCCGGTCGGGGGACACCTATCAGCCCCAGCATTTT
CDR3aa: CASRSGDTYQPQHF
abundance: few
j_gene: TRBJ1-5
d_gene: NA
v_gene: TRBV10-3

CDR3nt: TGTGCCATCAGCGCATTGAGGGCTGAATATGGCTACACCTTC
CDR3aa: CAISALRAEYGYTF
abundance: NA
j_gene: TRBJ1-2
d_gene: NA
v_gene: TRBV10-3

CDR3nt: TGTGCCAGCAGCCATCAGACAGGGGAAGCTTTCTTT
CDR3aa: CASSHQTGEAFF
abundance: NA
j_gene: TRBJ1-1
d_gene: TRBD1
v_gene: TRBV4-1

CDR3nt: TGCGCCAGCAGCCCTCCCGCGGGGAGCTCCTACGAGCAGTACTTC
CDR3aa: CASSPPAGSSYEQYF
abundance: NA
j_gene: TRBJ2-7
d_gene: NA
v_gene: TRBV4-1

CDR3nt: TGCGCCAGCAGCCAACTCAGGAGGGAAAAACTGTTTTTT
CDR3aa: CASSQLRREKLFF
abundance: medium-sized
j_gene: TRBJ1-4
d_gene: NA
v_gene: TRBV4-1

CDR3nt: TGTGCCAGCAGGCCGGGAACAACTTACGAGCAGTACTTC
CDR3aa: CASRPGTTYEQYF
abundance: once
j_gene: TRBJ2-7
d_gene: NA
v_gene: TRBV28